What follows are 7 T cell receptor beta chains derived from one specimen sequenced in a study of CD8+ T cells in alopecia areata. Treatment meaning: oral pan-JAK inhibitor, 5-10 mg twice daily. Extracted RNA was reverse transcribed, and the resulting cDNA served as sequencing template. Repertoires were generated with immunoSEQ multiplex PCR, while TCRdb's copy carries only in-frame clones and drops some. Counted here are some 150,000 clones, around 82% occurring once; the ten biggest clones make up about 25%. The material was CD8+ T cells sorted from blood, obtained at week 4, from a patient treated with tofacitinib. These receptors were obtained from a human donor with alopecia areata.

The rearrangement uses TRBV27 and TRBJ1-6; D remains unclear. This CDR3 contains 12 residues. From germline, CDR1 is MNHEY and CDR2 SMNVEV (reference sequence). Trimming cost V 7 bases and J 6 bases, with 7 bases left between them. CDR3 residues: CASTHGNSPLHF. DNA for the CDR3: TGTGCCAGCACCCATGGTAATTCACCCCTCCACTTT.

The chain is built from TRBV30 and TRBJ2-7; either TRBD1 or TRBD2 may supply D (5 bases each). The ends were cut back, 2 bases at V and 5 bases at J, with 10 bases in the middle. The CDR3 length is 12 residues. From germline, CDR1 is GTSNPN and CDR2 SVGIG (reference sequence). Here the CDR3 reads CAWSTGLHEQYF. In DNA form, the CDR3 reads TGTGCCTGGAGTACGGGGCTACACGAGCAGTACTTC.

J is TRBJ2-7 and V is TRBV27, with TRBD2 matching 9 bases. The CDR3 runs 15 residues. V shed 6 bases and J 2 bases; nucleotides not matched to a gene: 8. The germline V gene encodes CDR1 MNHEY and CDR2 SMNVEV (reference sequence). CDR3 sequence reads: CASSHQRGAPYEQYF. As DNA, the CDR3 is TGTGCCAGCAGCCACCAGCGGGGGGCGCCCTACGAGCAGTACTTC.

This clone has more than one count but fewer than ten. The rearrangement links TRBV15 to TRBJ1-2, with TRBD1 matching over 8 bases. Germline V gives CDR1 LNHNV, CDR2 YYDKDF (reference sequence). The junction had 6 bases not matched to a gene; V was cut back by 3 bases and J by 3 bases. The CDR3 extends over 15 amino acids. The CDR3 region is CATSSPGDRYYGYTF. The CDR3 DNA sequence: TGTGCCACCAGCAGCCCGGGGGACAGGTACTATGGCTACACCTTC.

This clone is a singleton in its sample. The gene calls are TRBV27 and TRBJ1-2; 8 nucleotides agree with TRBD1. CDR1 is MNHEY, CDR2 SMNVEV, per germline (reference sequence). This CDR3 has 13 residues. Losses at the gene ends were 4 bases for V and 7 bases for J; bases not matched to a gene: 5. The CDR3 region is CASSSGQGGGYTF. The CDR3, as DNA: TGTGCCAGCAGTTCCGGACAGGGTGGTGGCTACACCTTC.

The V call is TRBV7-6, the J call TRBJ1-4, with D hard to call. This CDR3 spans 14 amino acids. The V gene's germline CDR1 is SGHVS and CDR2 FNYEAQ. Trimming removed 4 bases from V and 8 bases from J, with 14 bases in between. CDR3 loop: CASSSLGLMEKLFF. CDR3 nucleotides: TGTGCCAGCAGCTCGCTGGGGTTAATGGAAAAACTGTTTTTT.

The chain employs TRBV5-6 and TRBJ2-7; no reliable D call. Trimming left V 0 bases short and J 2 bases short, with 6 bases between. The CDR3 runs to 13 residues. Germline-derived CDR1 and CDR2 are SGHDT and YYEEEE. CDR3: CASSLVGTYEQYF. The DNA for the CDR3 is TGTGCCAGCAGCTTGGTAGGGACCTACGAGCAGTACTTC. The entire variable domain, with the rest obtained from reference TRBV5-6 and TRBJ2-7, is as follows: DAGVTQSPTHLIKTRGQQVTLRCSPKSGHDTVSWYQQALGQGPQFIFQYYEEEERQRGNFPDRFSGHQFPNYSSELNVNALLLGDSALYLCASSLVGTYEQYFGPGTRLTVT.